This entry lists 16 T cell receptor beta chains sequenced from one sample in a study of OX40 agonist ivuxolimab in advanced cancers. Profiled with immunoSEQ multiplex PCR; TCRdb holds only in-frame clones, not every one. Of about 49,000 clones listed, 85% are singletons. The sequenced sample was CD4+ or CD8+ T cells sorted from blood, obtained in a trial of the OX40 agonist ivuxolimab. These receptors were collected from an adult with an advanced solid tumor such as melanoma, head and neck, liver or kidney cancer.

The chain combines TRBV4-3 with TRBJ2-5; maybe TRBD2 (6 bases). The V and J ends lost 0 bases and 3 bases respectively, with 11 bases between them. The CDR3 runs 15 residues. Germline V CDR1 and CDR2: LGHNA, YSLEER. CDR3 DNA sequence: TGCGCCAGCAGCCAAGACGGAGGGATCGAAGAGACCCAGTACTTC. Protein product: CASSQDGGIEETQYF.

This clone was counted a single time. The rearrangement links TRBV6-5 to TRBJ2-7; the D gene is possibly TRBD1 (6 bases). This CDR3 spans 16 amino acids. Deletions cut 0 bases from V and 0 bases from J, with 12 bases between. Germline CDR1 and CDR2: MNHEY and SVGAGI. The CDR3 DNA reads as TGTGCCAGCAGTTACTCGGAGGACAGCTTCTCCTACGAGCAGTACGTC. Translating it yields CASSYSEDSFSYEQYV.

The chain uses TRBV21-1 and TRBJ1-1; the table's TRBD1 call for D was not verified on the DNA. TRBV21-1 is termed a pseudogene. The CDR3 totals 14 residues. CDR3 sequence reads: CASSLTGQNTEAFF. The CDR3 coding sequence is TGTGCCAGCAGTCTGACAGGGCAGAACACTGAAGCTTTCTTT.

The chain carries TRBV4-2 and TRBJ2-1, with 8 bases fitting TRBD2. Germline trimming cut 3 bases from V and 6 bases from J; bases unmatched to any gene: 13. This CDR3 has 17 amino acids. Germline assignment: CDR1 LGHNA and CDR2 YNFKEQ. CDR3 loop: CASSHPPPTSAVNEQFF. The CDR3 DNA reads as TGTGCCAGCAGCCATCCCCCCCCGACTAGCGCGGTCAATGAGCAGTTCTTC.

The chain has TRBV7-9 and TRBJ1-2; TRBD1 matches at 9 bases. Germline V gene data show CDR1 as SEHNR and CDR2 as FQNEAQ (reference sequence). The CDR3 loop spans 15 amino acids. After removal of 5 bases from V and 3 bases from J, the junction contained 7 bases not matched to a gene. CDR3 protein: CASSQRDRVHYGYTF. The CDR3 bases are TGTGCCAGCAGCCAAAGGGACAGGGTGCACTATGGCTACACCTTC.

This clone showed up many times. Other nucleotide sequences in the sample specify the same CDR3. This chain links TRBV7-8 with TRBJ2-3, with TRBD2 identical over 11 bases. The CDR3 runs 16 residues. V lost 3 bases, J lost 4 bases, and 6 bases stayed unmatched. The V gene's germline CDR1 is SGHVS and CDR2 FQNEAQ. CDR3: CASSFSGGAVADTQYF. The CDR3 coding sequence is TGTGCCAGCAGCTTTAGCGGGGGGGCGGTAGCAGATACGCAGTATTTT.

The rearrangement joins TRBV9 to TRBJ1-1; D unclear. With 3 bases removed from V and 7 bases from J, the gap between germline ends came to 13 bases. The CDR3 has 13 amino acids. In germline, CDR1 is SGDLS, CDR2 YYNGEE. As DNA, the CDR3 is TGTGCCAGCAGCGCCAGAACCGGGAATGAAGCTTTCTTT. It specifies CASSARTGNEAFF.

V usage is TRBV4-2 and J usage is TRBJ1-6; tentative D call: TRBD1 (6 bases). The CDR3 is 18 residues long. V shed 4 bases and J shed 8 bases, with 24 bases lying between them. Germline V gene sequence: CDR1 LGHNA, CDR2 YNFKEQ. The CDR3 loop reads CASSLQGIQGPRYSPLHF. In DNA, the CDR3 is TGTGCCAGCAGCCTTCAGGGGATACAGGGCCCGAGGTATTCACCCCTCCACTTT.

This chain links TRBV7-2 with TRBJ2-1; D uncertain. V lost 4 bases and J lost 8, with 15 bases in between. The CDR3 length is 14 residues. Germline V gives CDR1 SGHTA, CDR2 FQGNSA. CDR3 residues: CASSSWEVLDEQFF. Written as DNA, the CDR3 is TGTGCCAGCAGCTCGTGGGAAGTTCTGGATGAGCAGTTCTTC.

The V and J genes are TRBV6-4 and TRBJ2-2; the match to TRBD2 covers 7 bases. The CDR3 consists of 14 residues. CDR1 is MRHNA and CDR2 is SNTAGT in the germline V gene. Trimming cost V 6 bases and J 5 bases; bases outside gene matches: 6. The CDR3 protein is CASSKREGTGELFF. CDR3 bases: TGTGCCAGCAGCAAAAGGGAGGGGACCGGGGAGCTGTTTTTT.

A few counts support this clone. The CDR3: CASSLEGPPYTEAFF. Written as DNA, the CDR3 is TGCGCCAGCAGCTTGGAGGGCCCTCCCTACACTGAAGCTTTCTTT. The gene calls are TRBV5-1 and TRBJ1-1; D remains ambiguous. The CDR3 covers 15 residues. Between the trimmed V and J ends, which lost 0 bases and 3 bases, there was a span of 12 bases. Per the germline V gene, CDR1 is SGHRS and CDR2 is YFSETQ.

V usage is TRBV28 and J usage is TRBJ1-5; D is possibly TRBD1 (5 bases). The CDR3 length is 17 residues. The germline V gene encodes CDR1 MDHEN and CDR2 SYDVKM. V lost 6 bases and J 5 bases, leaving 23 bases between the germline ends. This chain's CDR3 is CASSGHGQLITDQPQHF. DNA for the CDR3: TGTGCCAGCAGCGGACATGGGCAATTAATAACGGATCAGCCCCAGCATTTT.

The chain carries TRBV28 and TRBJ2-7; D is uncertain. Trimming cost V 6 bases and J 2 bases, with 11 bases left between them. Germline V lookup: CDR1 MDHEN, CDR2 SYDVKM. The CDR3 loop spans 13 amino acids. The CDR3 nucleotides read TGTGCCAGCAGCCGAGACACTACCTACGAGCAGTACGTC. This codes for CASSRDTTYEQYV.

This clone was counted between two and nine times. This rearrangement joins TRBV4-1 to TRBJ1-1; D gene uncertain. CDR1 is MGHRA and CDR2 is YSYEKL in the germline V gene. The CDR3 spans 12 residues. The V end was cut by 1 base, the J end by 5 bases, with 5 bases between. CDR3 DNA: TGCGCCAGCAGCCAAGGGGTTACTGAAGCTTTCTTT. Protein sequence: CASSQGVTEAFF.

The chain employs TRBV5-4 and TRBJ2-5; D might be TRBD2 (6 bases). Germline V gives CDR1 SGHNT, CDR2 YYREEE (reference sequence). V lost 1 base and J lost 4, with 14 bases in between. This CDR3 region has 15 residues. The CDR3 loop is CASSLKGMGGETQYF. Here the CDR3 DNA reads TGTGCCAGCAGCTTGAAGGGGATGGGGGGAGAGACCCAGTACTTC.

The chain couples TRBV19 to TRBJ2-7; the D gene is possibly TRBD1 (6 bases). CDR1 is LNHDA, CDR2 SQIVND, per germline (reference sequence). Trimming cost V 8 bases and J 6 bases, with 11 bases left between them. The CDR3 has 11 residues. The CDR3 bases are TGTGCCAGTCGCCAGGGGTTCGAGCAGTACTTC. Protein sequence: CASRQGFEQYF. The full variable domain, its missing parts supplied by reference TRBV19 and TRBJ2-7, is DGGITQSPKYLFRKEGQNVTLSCEQNLNHDAMYWYRQDPGQGLRLIYYSQIVNDFQKGDIAEGYSVSREKKESFPLTVTSAQKNPTAFYLCASRQGFEQYFGPGTRLTVT.